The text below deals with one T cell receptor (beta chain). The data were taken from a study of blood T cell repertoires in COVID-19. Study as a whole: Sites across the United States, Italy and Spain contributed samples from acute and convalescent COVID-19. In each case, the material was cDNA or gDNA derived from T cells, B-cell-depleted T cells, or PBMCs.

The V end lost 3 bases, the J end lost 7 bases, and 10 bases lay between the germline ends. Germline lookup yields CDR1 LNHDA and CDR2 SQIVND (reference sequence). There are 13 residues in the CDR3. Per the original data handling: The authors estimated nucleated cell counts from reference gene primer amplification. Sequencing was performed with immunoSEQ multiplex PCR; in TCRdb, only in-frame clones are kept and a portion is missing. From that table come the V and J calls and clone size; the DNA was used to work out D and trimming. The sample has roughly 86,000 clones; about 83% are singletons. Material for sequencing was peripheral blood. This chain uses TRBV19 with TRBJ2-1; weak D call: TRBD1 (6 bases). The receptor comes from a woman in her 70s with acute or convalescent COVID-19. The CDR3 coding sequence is TGTGCCAGTAGTATCGGACAGATGAATGAGCAGTTCTTC. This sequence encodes CASSIGQMNEQFF.